This TCR beta chain was found in a study of cytomegalovirus exposure and HLA in healthy donors. Turning to the study itself: Earlier, 95 million to 120 million unique TCR beta sequences were recovered from about 200 million T cells by an analysis.

Amplification used 60 Vbeta primers and 13 Jbeta primers. Measured with immunoSEQ multiplex PCR; TCRdb has only the in-frame clones, and not every one. The data contain under 200,000 clones, 82% of them singletons. Comments on this clone: Antigen: not known.

Notes on the study in general: Likely technical artifact: a cluster of highly shared sequence variants.

J was trimmed by 5 bases and V by 5 bases; bases with no gene match: 17. This CDR3 spans 17 amino acids. Per germline, CDR1 MNHEY and CDR2 SMNVEV (reference sequence). The chain links TRBV27 to TRBJ2-7; 8 positions agree with TRBD1. This clonotype originated in a girl aged 10 to 17 in good health and CMV-seropositive. The sequencing input was PBMCs. CDR3 region: CASSPNPGQGFFDEQYF. The DNA of the CDR3 is TGTGCCAGCAGTCCCAACCCCGGACAGGGTTTTTTCGACGAGCAGTACTTC.